The clone carrying this T cell receptor (beta chain) was observed a few times. No antigen is known for it. The PCR used 60 V beta and 13 J beta primers. Assay: immunoSEQ multiplex PCR; the TCRdb copy retains only in-frame clones and omits some. The profile shows 90,000 to 95,000 clones, roughly four fifths of them singletons. These data belong to a study of glioma-infiltrating T cells after dendritic cell vaccination. Whole-study context: Between the early 2000s and the early 2010s, patients got autologous tumor lysate-pulsed dendritic cell vaccines. The study, taken as a whole, reports: Patients with more pretreatment TILs had longer time to progression and survival.

As to time point: after dendritic cell vaccination, including at tumor progression/relapse. Patients had residual fresh-frozen tumor tissue and more than two years of survival data. CDR1 is MDHEN, CDR2 SYDVKM, per germline. Germline trimming cut 5 bases from V and 0 bases from J; bases unmatched to any gene: 10. The CDR3 spans 17 residues. The receptor's source is a human donor with glioblastoma. Material: blood, obtained after dendritic cell vaccination. The rearrangement uses TRBV28 and TRBJ1-3; TRBD1 matches 7 bases. Here the CDR3 reads CASSLRDSRFSGNTIYF. In DNA, the CDR3 is TGTGCCAGCAGTCTTAGGGACAGCCGATTCTCTGGAAACACCATATATTTT.